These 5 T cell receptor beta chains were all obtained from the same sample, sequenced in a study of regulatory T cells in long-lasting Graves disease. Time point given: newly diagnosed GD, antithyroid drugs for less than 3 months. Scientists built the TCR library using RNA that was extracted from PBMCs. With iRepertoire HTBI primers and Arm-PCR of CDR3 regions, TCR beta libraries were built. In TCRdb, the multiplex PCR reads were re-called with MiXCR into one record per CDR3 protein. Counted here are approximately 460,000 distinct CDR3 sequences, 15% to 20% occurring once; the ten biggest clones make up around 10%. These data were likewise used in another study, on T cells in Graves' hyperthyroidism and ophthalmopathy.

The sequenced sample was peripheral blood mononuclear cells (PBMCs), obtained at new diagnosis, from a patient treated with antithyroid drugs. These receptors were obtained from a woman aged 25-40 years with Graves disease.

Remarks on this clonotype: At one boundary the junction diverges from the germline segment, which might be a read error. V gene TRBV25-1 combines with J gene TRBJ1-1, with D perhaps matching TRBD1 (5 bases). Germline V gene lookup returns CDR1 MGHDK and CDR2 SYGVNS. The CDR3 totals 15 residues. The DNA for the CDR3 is TGTGCCAGCAGTGAATTTGGAGGGGATGGCACTGAAGCTTCCTTT. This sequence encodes CASSEFGGDGTEASF. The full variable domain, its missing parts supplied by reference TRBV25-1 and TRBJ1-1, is EADIYQTPRYLVIGTGKKITLECSQTMGHDKMYWYQQDPGMELHLIHYSYGVNSTEKGDLSSESTVSRIRTEHFPLTLESARPSHTSQYLCASSEFGGDGTEASFGQGTRLTVV.

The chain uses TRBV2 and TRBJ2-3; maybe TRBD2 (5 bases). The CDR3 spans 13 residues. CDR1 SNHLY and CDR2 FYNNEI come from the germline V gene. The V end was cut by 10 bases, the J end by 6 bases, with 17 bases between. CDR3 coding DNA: TGTGCCACCACACAGAAAACGGGGGATACGCAGTATTTT. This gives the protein CATTQKTGDTQYF.

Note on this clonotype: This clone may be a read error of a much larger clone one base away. CDR3 amino acids: CASSLGRRRDTQYF. In DNA, the CDR3 is TGTGCCAGCAGTTTGGGCAGGAGAAGAGATACGCAGTATTTT. The V and J genes are TRBV7-9 and TRBJ2-3; D call uncertain. V was clipped by 6 bases and J by 5 bases, with 15 bases between them. The germline CDR1 and CDR2 sequences are SEHNR and FQNEAQ (reference sequence). The CDR3 is 14 residues long. The complete variable domain, with remaining parts taken from reference TRBV7-9 and TRBJ2-3, reads DTGVSQNPRHKITKRGQNVTFRCDPISEHNRLYWYRQTLGQGPEFLTYFQNEAQLEKSRLLSDRFSAERPKGSFSTLEIQRTEQGDSAMYLCASSLGRRRDTQYFGPGTRLTVL.

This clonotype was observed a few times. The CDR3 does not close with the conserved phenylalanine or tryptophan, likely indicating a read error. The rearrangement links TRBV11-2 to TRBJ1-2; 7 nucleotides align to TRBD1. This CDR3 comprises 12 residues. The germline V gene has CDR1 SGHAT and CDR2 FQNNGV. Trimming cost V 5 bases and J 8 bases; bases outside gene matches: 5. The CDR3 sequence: CASSPTGIGYTL. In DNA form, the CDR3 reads TGTGCCAGCAGCCCGACAGGGATCGGCTACACCCTC.

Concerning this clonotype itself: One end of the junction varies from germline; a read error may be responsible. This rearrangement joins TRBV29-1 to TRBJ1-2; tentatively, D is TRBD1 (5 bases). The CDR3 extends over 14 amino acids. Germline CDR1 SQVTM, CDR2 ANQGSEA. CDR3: CSAEPGRSRQRGTF. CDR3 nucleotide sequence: TGCAGCGCTGAACCGGGACGAAGTCGACAGAGGGGCACCTTC.